Below are 20 T cell receptor beta chains sequenced from a single sample in a study of blood T cell repertoires in COVID-19 (dated by TCRdb to the early 2020s). Library method: the immunoSEQ multiplex PCR assay. TCRdb took over this immuneACCESS table, retaining in-frame rearrangements with V and J assigned. Such tables are incomplete; in checked studies, under half of the missing clones stem from an unresolved V gene, and the remainder is unexplained. The sample includes about 170,000 clones, with more than 70% observed a single time. The top ten constitute roughly a fifth of the sample. The sequencing input was peripheral blood. All receptors derive from a woman aged 70 to 79 who had recovered from COVID-19.

This chain uses TRBV6-5 with TRBJ2-5, with 7 nucleotides matching TRBD2. Per germline, CDR1 MNHEY and CDR2 SVGAGI. The CDR3 extends over 14 amino acids. The ends lost 6 bases at V and 0 bases at J; junction bases unmatched: 4. Written as DNA, the CDR3 is TGTGCCAGCAGCCGAGCGGGAAACCAAGAGACCCAGTACTTC. The encoded protein is CASSRAGNQETQYF.

The J gene is TRBJ2-7, the V gene TRBV28; possible D gene TRBD2, 6 bases. The CDR3 runs 17 residues. V was clipped by 4 bases and J by 2 bases, with 21 bases between them. Germline CDR1 and CDR2: MDHEN and SYDVKM. CDR3 nucleotides: TGTGCCAGCAGTTCGCCGGGCGTGGGGGGTGGGACCTACGAGCAGTACTTC. Translated: CASSSPGVGGGTYEQYF.

V usage is TRBV19 and J usage is TRBJ2-7; 8 bases are shared with TRBD1. Trimming took 1 base from V and 4 from J; bases not matched to a gene: 6. The V gene's germline CDR1 is LNHDA and CDR2 SQIVND (reference sequence). CDR3 length: 15 residues. CDR3 bases: TGTGCCAGTAGTATAGCCGGACAGGGAGGATACGAGCAGTACTTC. As protein: CASSIAGQGGYEQYF. Full variable domain (rest looked up from reference TRBV19 and TRBJ2-7): DGGITQSPKYLFRKEGQNVTLSCEQNLNHDAMYWYRQDPGQGLRLIYYSQIVNDFQKGDIAEGYSVSREKKESFPLTVTSAQKNPTAFYLCASSIAGQGGYEQYFGPGTRLTVT.

The chain combines TRBV15 with TRBJ1-2; no reliable D call. The V gene lost 5 bases and the J gene lost 1 base, with 17 bases spanning the gap. CDR3 length equals 16 residues. Germline CDR1 is LNHNV and CDR2 is YYDKDF (reference sequence). The DNA for the CDR3 is TGTGCCACCAGCCCGCAGTACGGGAGCGGTAACTATGGCTACACCTTC. Encoded protein: CATSPQYGSGNYGYTF.

The chain has TRBV7-3 and TRBJ1-2, with a weak D call TRBD1 (5 bases). CDR1 and CDR2 (germline): SGHTA, FQGTGA. Trimming pared 5 bases from V and 5 bases from J, leaving 12 bases between. The CDR3 runs 13 residues. CDR3 in amino acids: CASSTGGGYGYTF. DNA for the CDR3: TGTGCCAGCAGCACCGGGGGAGGATATGGCTACACCTTC.

CDR3 protein: CASSQDRRGGYTF. The DNA of the CDR3 is TGTGCCAGCAGCCAAGATCGCCGGGGTGGCTACACCTTC. V gene TRBV4-2 combines with J gene TRBJ1-2; D not certain. V gave up 0 bases and J gave up 7 bases, with 9 bases separating them. Germline CDR1 is LGHNA and CDR2 is YNFKEQ. The CDR3 totals 13 residues.

This chain uses TRBV6-4 with TRBJ1-2; no clear D. The CDR3 runs to 15 residues. The V end was cut by 3 bases, the J end by 3 bases, with 14 bases between. CDR1 is MRHNA, CDR2 SNTAGT, per germline. The CDR3 region is CASSEGAGGHYGYTF. The CDR3 region has the DNA TGTGCCAGCAGTGAGGGCGCAGGAGGACACTATGGCTACACCTTC.

The V call is TRBV13, the J call TRBJ1-1, with D perhaps TRBD1 (6 bases). Trimming removed 5 bases at V and 6 bases at J, with 16 bases between. The CDR3 spans 14 residues. CDR1 PRHDT and CDR2 FYEKMQ come from the germline V gene (reference sequence). The CDR3 region is CASSHRTEEAEAFF. The CDR3 nucleotides are TGTGCCAGCAGCCACCGGACAGAAGAGGCTGAAGCTTTCTTT.

The gene calls are TRBV9 and TRBJ2-7; tentatively, D is TRBD1 (6 bases). The CDR3 has 12 residues. Deletions cut 3 bases from V and 3 bases from J, with 7 bases between. Looked up from germline, CDR1 is SGDLS and CDR2 is YYNGEE. CDR3 in amino acids: CASSAQGYEQYF. CDR3 nucleotide sequence: TGTGCCAGCAGCGCACAGGGCTACGAGCAGTACTTC.

This chain connects TRBV19 to TRBJ1-2; D might be TRBD1 (5 bases). Germline lookup yields CDR1 LNHDA and CDR2 SQIVND (reference sequence). This CDR3 has 15 residues. Trimming pared 2 bases from V and 4 bases from J, leaving 14 bases between. The CDR3, as DNA: TGTGCCAGTAGTATAAGGAGGGGCGCCGGCTATGGCTACACCTTC. Encoded protein: CASSIRRGAGYGYTF.

This rearrangement joins TRBV19 to TRBJ2-3; possible D gene TRBD2, 7 bases. V lost 5 bases to trimming and J lost 4 bases, with 16 bases between them. CDR3 length: 15 residues. From germline, CDR1 is LNHDA and CDR2 SQIVND (reference sequence). The CDR3 sequence: CASSPGPGGADTQYF. Here the CDR3 DNA reads TGTGCCAGTAGTCCCGGGCCGGGGGGCGCAGATACGCAGTATTTT.

V is TRBV6-5 and J is TRBJ1-4, with a possible D match to TRBD1 (6 bases). V lost 6 bases to trimming and J lost 7 bases, with 6 bases between them. This CDR3 spans 11 amino acids. Germline V lookup: CDR1 MNHEY, CDR2 SVGAGI. CDR3 region: CASSRGEKLFF. DNA for the CDR3: TGTGCCAGCAGCAGGGGTGAAAAACTGTTTTTT.

The rearrangement joins TRBV10-3 to TRBJ1-6, with 8 bases that match TRBD1. The germline V gene has CDR1 ENHRY and CDR2 SYGVKD. The CDR3 contains 14 residues. The junction had 8 bases not matched to a gene; V was cut back by 6 bases and J by 10 bases. CDR3 sequence (DNA): TGTGCCATCAGACCCGGACAGGGAGGCTCACCCCTCCACTTT. Protein: CAIRPGQGGSPLHF.

The V call is TRBV5-1, the J call TRBJ2-1, with 7 bases that match TRBD1. The CDR3 sequence is 15 residues long. The V segment lost 4 bases and the J segment 7 bases; nucleotides outside the gene matches: 11. The germline V gene encodes CDR1 SGHRS and CDR2 YFSETQ. The CDR3 DNA reads TGCGCCAGCAGCCCGGGACAGCCCACCCCTAATGAGCAGTTCTTC. Translation: CASSPGQPTPNEQFF.

This clone has a single count. The chain is built from TRBV19 and TRBJ1-2, with 10 bases lining up with TRBD1. Trimming at V came to 6 bases and at J to 2 bases, leaving 9 bases not matched to a gene. This CDR3 has 16 amino acids. CDR1 LNHDA and CDR2 SQIVND come from the germline V gene (reference sequence). The CDR3 protein is CASSQRRTGGNYGYTF. CDR3 coding DNA: TGTGCCAGTAGCCAACGGCGGACAGGGGGGAACTATGGCTACACCTTC.

The CDR3 loop reads CASSDTGGREKLFF. Written as DNA, the CDR3 is TGTGCCAGTAGTGACACGGGGGGTCGGGAAAAACTGTTTTTT. The genes are TRBV19 and TRBJ1-4, with D possibly matching TRBD1 (5 bases). V was pared by 5 bases and J by 8 bases, with 15 bases between. The CDR3 has 14 amino acids. Germline V gene lookup returns CDR1 LNHDA and CDR2 SQIVND (reference sequence).

V and J are TRBV7-2 and TRBJ2-5, with 9 bases fitting TRBD2. V was pared by 5 bases and J by 6 bases, with 13 bases of the junction left unmatched. This CDR3 is 16 amino acids long. The V gene's germline CDR1 is SGHTA and CDR2 FQGNSA. CDR3 sequence: CASSPLLTSGSQTQYF. The CDR3 region has the DNA TGTGCCAGCAGCCCCCTTTTGACTAGCGGTTCCCAGACCCAGTACTTC.

The chain recombines TRBV6-5 with TRBJ2-7, with a weak D call TRBD1 (5 bases). Germline CDR1 reads MNHEY; CDR2 reads SVGAGI. The CDR3 loop spans 14 amino acids. Trimming removed 2 bases at V and 6 bases at J, with 14 bases between. The CDR3 loop is CASSYGQGSGEQYF. CDR3 DNA sequence: TGTGCCAGCAGTTACGGGCAGGGTTCTGGCGAGCAGTACTTC.

This chain uses TRBV19 with TRBJ2-5; 11 bases fit TRBD2. This CDR3 has 14 residues. With V trimmed by 5 bases and J by 4 bases, 3 bases remained unmatched. The germline V gene encodes CDR1 LNHDA and CDR2 SQIVND (reference sequence). CDR3 sequence reads: CASSPGLAGETQYF. As DNA, the CDR3 is TGTGCCAGTAGTCCCGGACTAGCGGGAGAGACCCAGTACTTC.

The V call is TRBV30, the J call TRBJ1-1, with D tentatively TRBD1 (5 bases). CDR3 length: 12 residues. The ends were cut back, 2 bases at V and 4 bases at J, with 8 bases in the middle. The germline gives CDR1 GTSNPN, CDR2 SVGIG (reference sequence). In DNA form, the CDR3 reads TGTGCCTGGAGTCCCGGGGGCACTGAAGCTTTCTTT. It encodes CAWSPGGTEAFF.